One and the same sample provided the 25 T cell receptor beta chains below, sequenced in a study of blood T cell repertoires in COVID-19. TCRdb's copy holds only in-frame clones and misses some; the assay was immunoSEQ multiplex PCR. The sample lists 160,000 or so clones, around 85% seen once, with roughly 5% in the top ten. Sequencing used PBMCs or T cells enriched from blood (not recorded which). Source of these receptors: a woman aged 40 to 55 with acute COVID-19.

The chain is built from TRBV6-4 and TRBJ2-1; D might be TRBD2 (5 bases). V was clipped by 6 bases and J by 0 bases, with 12 bases between them. The CDR3 spans 15 residues. Germline V gene lookup returns CDR1 MRHNA and CDR2 SNTAGT. The CDR3 bases are TGTGCCAGCAGCGGGGAGCCGAGCTCCTACAATGAGCAGTTCTTC. Translating gives CASSGEPSSYNEQFF.

The V and J genes are TRBV6-2 or TRBV6-3 and TRBJ2-7; 7 bases align to TRBD2. CDR1 and CDR2 (germline): MNHEY, SVGEGT. J was trimmed by 11 bases and V by 6 bases; bases with no gene match: 16. The CDR3 covers 14 residues. In DNA form, the CDR3 reads TGTGCCAGCAGCCCCACCGGGACTACCTCTAAGGAGTACGTC. This codes for CASSPTGTTSKEYV.

This chain joins TRBV5-1 and TRBJ1-2, with 7 bases fitting TRBD1. The CDR3 has 13 residues. After removal of 3 bases from V and 5 bases from J, the junction contained 4 bases not matched to a gene. CDR1 and CDR2 (germline): SGHRS, YFSETQ. As DNA, the CDR3 is TGCGCCAGCAGCTCCCTGACAGGGTATGGCTACACCTTC. Its protein is CASSSLTGYGYTF.

The genes are TRBV19 and TRBJ2-3, with TRBD1 matching over 12 bases. CDR1 is LNHDA and CDR2 is SQIVND in the germline V gene (reference sequence). CDR3 length: 17 residues. V lost 8 bases, J lost 2 bases, and 11 bases stayed unmatched. CDR3 in DNA: TGTGCCAGTGCCGGGACAGGGGGCATCGATAACACAGATACGCAGTATTTT. Protein product: CASAGTGGIDNTDTQYF.

The rearrangement uses TRBV29-1 and TRBJ2-3, with a weak D call TRBD1 (6 bases). V was cut by 4 bases and J by 0 bases, with 8 bases left in between. Germline values: CDR1 SQVTM, CDR2 ANQGSEA. CDR3 length equals 13 residues. This CDR3 is CSVATGSTDTQYF. The CDR3 DNA is TGCAGCGTTGCCACAGGGAGCACAGATACGCAGTATTTT.

This clone was seen only a few times. An end of the junction does not agree with germline; a read error may underlie this. V usage is TRBV7-7 and J usage is TRBJ2-1; no definite D call. This CDR3 has 15 residues. Per the germline V gene, CDR1 is SSHAT and CDR2 is FNYEAQ (reference sequence). The CDR3 here is CASSLGLDRYNEQFF. DNA of the CDR3: TGTGCTAGCAGCTTAGGTCTAGACCGCTACAATGAGCAGTTCTTC.

The chain is built from TRBV5-6 and TRBJ1-6; D ambiguous. V lost 0 bases and J lost 8, with 12 bases in between. CDR1 and CDR2 (germline): SGHDT, YYEEEE. The CDR3 contains 15 residues. The CDR3 here is CASSLAPTIDSPLHF. As DNA, the CDR3 is TGTGCCAGCAGCTTGGCCCCTACTATAGATTCACCCCTCCACTTT.

This clone was counted a few times. This chain connects TRBV11-2 to TRBJ1-1; 7 nucleotides agree with TRBD1. CDR1 and CDR2 (germline): SGHAT, FQNNGV. Trimming at V came to 6 bases and at J to 8 bases, leaving 18 bases not matched to a gene. This CDR3 comprises 16 residues. CDR3 DNA: TGTGCCAGCAGACTCTACCCCATCAGGGGGACTGGGGAAGCTTTCTTT. Protein product: CASRLYPIRGTGEAFF.

The J gene is TRBJ2-2, the V gene TRBV28, with 7 nucleotides matching TRBD1. V dropped 3 bases and J dropped 2; count of bases not matched to a gene: 3. The V gene's germline CDR1 is MDHEN and CDR2 SYDVKM. The CDR3 loop spans 15 amino acids. This CDR3 reads CASSFPGGNTGELFF. The CDR3 DNA reads TGTGCCAGCAGTTTCCCAGGGGGAAACACCGGGGAGCTGTTTTTT.

The rearrangement links TRBV10-1 to TRBJ2-1; 7 bases line up with TRBD2. Germline V CDR1 and CDR2: WNHNN, SYGVQD (reference sequence). The CDR3 totals 16 residues. After removal of 0 bases from V and 4 bases from J, the junction contained 6 bases not matched to a gene. CDR3 bases: TGCGCCAGCAGTGAGTCGAGAGCTAGCGGTTACAATGAGCAGTTCTTC. This encodes CASSESRASGYNEQFF.

This chain connects TRBV9 to TRBJ2-7; D may be TRBD2 (6 bases). Trimming shortened V by 0 bases and J by 5 bases, and 12 bases separated the two germline ends. Germline CDR1 reads SGDLS; CDR2 reads YYNGEE. The CDR3 length is 14 residues. This CDR3 reads CASSVDGSRDEQYF. In DNA, the CDR3 is TGTGCCAGCAGCGTAGACGGGAGTCGGGACGAGCAGTACTTC.

The chain combines TRBV19 with TRBJ2-2, with D unresolved. Between the trimmed V and J ends, which lost 5 bases and 7 bases, there was a span of 20 bases. In germline, CDR1 is LNHDA, CDR2 SQIVND (reference sequence). CDR3 length: 16 residues. The CDR3 loop is CASSSIETRGSGELFF. In nucleotides, the CDR3 is TGTGCCAGTAGTTCGATTGAGACCCGAGGCAGCGGGGAGCTGTTTTTT.

This clone has at least ten counts. The chain combines TRBV19 with TRBJ1-2; D uncertain. Germline V CDR1 and CDR2: LNHDA, SQIVND (reference sequence). The CDR3 runs 12 residues. The V gene lost 7 bases and the J gene lost 7 bases, with 13 bases spanning the gap. The CDR3 DNA reads TGTGCCAGTAATCGGAGAGGCATTGGCTACACCTTC. Amino acids: CASNRRGIGYTF.

CDR3 protein: CASSQEGLAHSYEQYF. In DNA form, the CDR3 reads TGTGCCAGCAGCCAAGAAGGACTAGCGCACTCCTACGAGCAGTACTTC. The gene calls are TRBV3-1 (or the pseudogene TRBV3-2) and TRBJ2-7, with TRBD2 matching 9 bases. Germline V lookup: CDR1 LGHDT, CDR2 YNNKEL (reference sequence). The CDR3 totals 16 residues. Trimming removed 0 bases from V and 0 bases from J; junction bases left unmatched: 3.

V is TRBV16 and J is TRBJ2-5, with 10 bases aligning to TRBD1. There are 15 residues in the CDR3. Germline loops: CDR1 KGHSY, CDR2 FQNENV. With 4 bases clipped from V and 3 bases from J, the junction kept 5 bases outside the gene matches. The CDR3 DNA reads as TGTGCCAGCAGCCTCCGGGACAGGGGTAAAGAGACCCAGTACTTC. This translates into CASSLRDRGKETQYF.

This clone was detected once. The chain is built from TRBV18 and TRBJ2-7; 7 positions match TRBD1. This CDR3 is 13 amino acids long. Germline CDR1 is KGHSH and CDR2 is LQKENI. J was trimmed by 4 bases and V by 6 bases; bases with no gene match: 6. The CDR3 region is CASSPGTAYEQYF. The DNA for the CDR3 is TGTGCCAGCTCCCCCGGGACAGCTTACGAGCAGTACTTC.

J is TRBJ2-1 and V is TRBV24-1; 11 nucleotides match TRBD2. Germline lookup yields CDR1 KGHDR and CDR2 SFDVKD. The CDR3 consists of 15 residues. Losses at the gene ends were 3 bases for V and 9 bases for J; bases not matched to a gene: 6. CDR3 sequence: CATSDLLAGGSEQFF. CDR3 bases: TGTGCCACCAGTGATCTTCTAGCGGGAGGCAGTGAGCAGTTCTTC.

This sequence joins TRBV4-2 and TRBJ2-1; the match to TRBD2 covers 8 bases. This CDR3 has 18 residues. The germline V gene encodes CDR1 LGHNA and CDR2 YNFKEQ. Trimming removed 3 bases from V and 4 bases from J; junction bases left unmatched: 14. The CDR3 region has the DNA TGTGCCAGCAGCCAGCCCCGGTCCGGGACTAGGGAGTACAATGAGCAGTTCTTC. Translated, it gives CASSQPRSGTREYNEQFF.

V and J are TRBV5-5 and TRBJ1-1; maybe TRBD1 (6 bases). Germline lookup yields CDR1 SGHKS and CDR2 YYEKEE (reference sequence). The CDR3 contains 17 residues. V lost 4 bases, J lost 0 bases, and 19 bases lay in between. The CDR3 DNA is TGTGCCAGCAGCGCCAATCGGGGGCGGGGGATGAACACTGAAGCTTTCTTT. Amino acids: CASSANRGRGMNTEAFF.

The chain uses TRBV5-1 and TRBJ2-5; 9 bases agree with TRBD2. The germline CDR1 and CDR2 sequences are SGHRS and YFSETQ. This CDR3 has 15 residues. The J segment lost 4 bases and the V segment lost 7 bases, leaving 11 bases of the junction unmatched. The CDR3 DNA reads TGCGCCAGCGGGGCTAGCGGGACCGCGGGAGAGACCCAGTACTTC. Translating gives CASGASGTAGETQYF.

The V and J genes are TRBV15 and TRBJ2-1; D possibly corresponds to TRBD1 (6 bases). Trimming removed 5 bases at V and 6 bases at J, with 17 bases between. This CDR3 has 15 amino acids. Germline-derived CDR1 and CDR2 are LNHNV and YYDKDF (reference sequence). Here the CDR3 reads CATSSGTTAGNEQFF. The CDR3 bases are TGTGCCACCAGCTCCGGGACAACAGCCGGCAATGAGCAGTTCTTC.

V usage is TRBV27 and J usage is TRBJ2-2; possibly TRBD2 for D (6 bases). Trimming cost V 0 bases and J 7 bases, with 12 bases left between them. CDR3 length: 15 residues. The germline gives CDR1 MNHEY, CDR2 SMNVEV (reference sequence). The DNA of the CDR3 is TGTGCCAGCAGTTTATCGGGGGGAGGCGGCGGGGAGCTGTTTTTT. Translating it yields CASSLSGGGGGELFF.

The chain combines TRBV18 with TRBJ1-1, with D unresolved. The V gene's germline CDR1 is KGHSH and CDR2 LQKENI. The CDR3 is 13 residues long. V was pared by 0 bases and J by 9 bases, with 11 bases between. The CDR3 DNA is TGTGCCAGCTCACCACCGCCGGGAGAGAAAGCTTTCTTT. Amino acids: CASSPPPGEKAFF.

This clone was seen only once. This sequence joins TRBV6-5 and TRBJ2-1; 8 bases fit TRBD2. This CDR3 region has 15 residues. J lost 6 bases, V lost 5 bases, and 9 bases had no gene match. From germline, CDR1 is MNHEY and CDR2 SVGAGI. The CDR3 sequence: CASSLQGGRINEQFF. The CDR3 nucleotides read TGTGCCAGCAGTCTTCAGGGCGGGAGGATCAATGAGCAGTTCTTC.

The chain employs TRBV4-2 and TRBJ2-3; 12 nucleotides align to TRBD2. The germline V gene has CDR1 LGHNA and CDR2 YNFKEQ. The CDR3 is made up of 17 amino acids. The junction had 10 bases not matched to a gene; V was cut back by 5 bases and J by 4 bases. The CDR3 protein is CASSSRLAGEDADTQYF. CDR3 bases: TGTGCCAGCAGCTCGCGACTAGCGGGAGAAGACGCAGATACGCAGTATTTT.